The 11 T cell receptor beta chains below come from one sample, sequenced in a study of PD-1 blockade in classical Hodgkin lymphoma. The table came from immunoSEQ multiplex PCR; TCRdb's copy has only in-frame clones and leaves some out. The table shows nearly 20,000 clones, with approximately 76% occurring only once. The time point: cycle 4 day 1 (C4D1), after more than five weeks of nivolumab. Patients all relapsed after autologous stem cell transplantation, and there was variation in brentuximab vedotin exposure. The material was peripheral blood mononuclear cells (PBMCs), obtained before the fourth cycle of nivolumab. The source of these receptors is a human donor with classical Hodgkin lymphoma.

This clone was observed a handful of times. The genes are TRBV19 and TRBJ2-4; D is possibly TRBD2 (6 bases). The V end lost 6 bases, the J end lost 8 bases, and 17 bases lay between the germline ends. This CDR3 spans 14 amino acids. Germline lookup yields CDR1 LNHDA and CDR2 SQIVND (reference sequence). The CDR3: CASSPLRGGDIQYF. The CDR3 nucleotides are TGTGCCAGTAGCCCCCTGAGGGGCGGGGACATTCAGTACTTC.

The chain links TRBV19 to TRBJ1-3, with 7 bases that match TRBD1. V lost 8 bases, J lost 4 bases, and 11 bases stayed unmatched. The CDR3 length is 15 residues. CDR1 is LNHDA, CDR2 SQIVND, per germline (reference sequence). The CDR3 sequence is CASATTGSRGNTIYF. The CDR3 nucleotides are TGTGCCAGTGCCACGACAGGGTCGAGGGGAAACACCATATATTTT. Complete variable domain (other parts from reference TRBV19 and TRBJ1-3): DGGITQSPKYLFRKEGQNVTLSCEQNLNHDAMYWYRQDPGQGLRLIYYSQIVNDFQKGDIAEGYSVSREKKESFPLTVTSAQKNPTAFYLCASATTGSRGNTIYFGEGSWLTVV.

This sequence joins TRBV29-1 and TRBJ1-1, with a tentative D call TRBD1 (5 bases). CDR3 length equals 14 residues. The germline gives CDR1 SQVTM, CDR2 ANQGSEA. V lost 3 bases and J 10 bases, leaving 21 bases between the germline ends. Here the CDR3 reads CSVERPQVVRGAFF. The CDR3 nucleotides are TGCAGCGTTGAGCGGCCACAGGTGGTGCGCGGAGCTTTCTTT.

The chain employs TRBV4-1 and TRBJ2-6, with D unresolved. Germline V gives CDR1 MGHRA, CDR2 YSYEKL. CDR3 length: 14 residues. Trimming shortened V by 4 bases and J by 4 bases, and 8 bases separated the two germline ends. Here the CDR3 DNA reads TGCGCCAGCAGCCTAAGGGTGGGGGCCAACGTCCTGACTTTC. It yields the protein CASSLRVGANVLTF.

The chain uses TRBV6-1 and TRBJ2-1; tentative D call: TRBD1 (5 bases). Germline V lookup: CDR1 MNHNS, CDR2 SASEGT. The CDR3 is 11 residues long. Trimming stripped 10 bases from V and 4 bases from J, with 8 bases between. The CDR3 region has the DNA TGTGCCATAGACAGTTACAATGAGCAGTTCTTC. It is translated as CAIDSYNEQFF.

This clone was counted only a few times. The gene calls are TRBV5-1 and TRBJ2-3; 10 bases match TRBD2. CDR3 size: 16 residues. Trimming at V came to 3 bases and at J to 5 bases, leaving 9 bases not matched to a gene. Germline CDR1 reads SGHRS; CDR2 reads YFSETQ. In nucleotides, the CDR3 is TGCGCCAGCAGCTCCACAGGGCGACTAGCGGGAGATACGCAGTATTTT. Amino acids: CASSSTGRLAGDTQYF.

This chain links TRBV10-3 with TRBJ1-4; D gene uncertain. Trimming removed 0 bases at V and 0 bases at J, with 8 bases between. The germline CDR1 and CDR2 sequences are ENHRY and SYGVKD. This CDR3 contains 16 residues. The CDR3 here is CAISESPGTTNEKLFF. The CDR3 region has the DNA TGTGCCATCAGTGAGTCACCCGGGACAACTAATGAAAAACTGTTTTTT.

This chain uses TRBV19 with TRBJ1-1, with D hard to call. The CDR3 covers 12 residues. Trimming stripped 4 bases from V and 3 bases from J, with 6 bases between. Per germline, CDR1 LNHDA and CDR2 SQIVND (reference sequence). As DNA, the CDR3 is TGTGCCAGTAGTAAAGGATACACTGAAGCTTTCTTT. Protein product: CASSKGYTEAFF. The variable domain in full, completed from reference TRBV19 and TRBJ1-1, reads DGGITQSPKYLFRKEGQNVTLSCEQNLNHDAMYWYRQDPGQGLRLIYYSQIVNDFQKGDIAEGYSVSREKKESFPLTVTSAQKNPTAFYLCASSKGYTEAFFGQGTRLTVV.

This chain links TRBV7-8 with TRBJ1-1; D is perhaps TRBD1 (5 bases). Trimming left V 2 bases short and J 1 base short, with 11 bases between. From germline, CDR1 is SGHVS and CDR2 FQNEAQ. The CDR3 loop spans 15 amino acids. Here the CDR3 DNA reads TGTGCCAGCAGCTTATGGGGGAGGGGGAACACTGAAGCTTTCTTT. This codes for CASSLWGRGNTEAFF.

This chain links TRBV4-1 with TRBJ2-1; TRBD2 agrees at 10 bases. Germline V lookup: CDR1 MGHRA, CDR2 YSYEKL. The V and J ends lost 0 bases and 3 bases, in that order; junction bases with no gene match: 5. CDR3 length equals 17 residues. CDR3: CASSQDQASGSYNEQFF. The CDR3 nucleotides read TGCGCCAGCAGCCAAGATCAGGCTAGCGGGAGCTACAATGAGCAGTTCTTC.

CDR3 nucleotide sequence: TGTGCCAGCCGCTCCAAGGCACGGGACAGCGCGAACTATGGCTACACCTTC. Amino acid sequence: CASRSKARDSANYGYTF. This chain uses TRBV9 with TRBJ1-2; TRBD1 matches at 7 bases. V was clipped by 7 bases and J by 2 bases; unmatched bases: 17. The CDR3 sequence is 17 residues long. Germline assignment: CDR1 SGDLS and CDR2 YYNGEE.